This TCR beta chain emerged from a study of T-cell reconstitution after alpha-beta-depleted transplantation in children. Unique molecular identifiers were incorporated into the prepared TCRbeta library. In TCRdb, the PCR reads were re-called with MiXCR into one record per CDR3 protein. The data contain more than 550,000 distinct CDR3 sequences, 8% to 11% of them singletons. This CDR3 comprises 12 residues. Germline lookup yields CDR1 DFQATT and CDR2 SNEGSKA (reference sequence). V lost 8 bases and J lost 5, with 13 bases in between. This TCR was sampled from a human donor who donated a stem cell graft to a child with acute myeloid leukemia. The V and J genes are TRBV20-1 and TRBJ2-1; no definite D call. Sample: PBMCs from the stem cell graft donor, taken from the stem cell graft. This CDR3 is CSTKPQNNEQFF. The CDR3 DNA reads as TGCAGTACTAAACCACAAAACAATGAGCAGTTCTTC.